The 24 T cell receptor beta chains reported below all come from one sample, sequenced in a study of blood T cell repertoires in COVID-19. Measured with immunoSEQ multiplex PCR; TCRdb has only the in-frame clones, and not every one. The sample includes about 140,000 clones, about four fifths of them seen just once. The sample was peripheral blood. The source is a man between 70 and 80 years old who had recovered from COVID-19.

The DNA of the CDR3 is TGTGCCAGCAGCTTAGAGGGACAGGGCTACGAGCAGTACTTC. Translating it yields CASSLEGQGYEQYF. The V call is TRBV7-6, the J call TRBJ2-7; 9 bases are shared with TRBD1. Per the germline V gene, CDR1 is SGHVS and CDR2 is FNYEAQ. The CDR3 is made up of 14 amino acids. Trimming at V came to 1 base and at J to 3 bases, leaving 1 base not matched to a gene. Combining the CDR3 with reference TRBV7-6 and TRBJ2-7 gives the whole variable domain GAGVSQSPRYKVTKRGQDVALRCDPISGHVSLYWYRQALGQGPEFLTYFNYEAQQDKSGLPNDRFSAERPEGSISTLTIQRTEQRDSAMYRCASSLEGQGYEQYFGPGTRLTVT.

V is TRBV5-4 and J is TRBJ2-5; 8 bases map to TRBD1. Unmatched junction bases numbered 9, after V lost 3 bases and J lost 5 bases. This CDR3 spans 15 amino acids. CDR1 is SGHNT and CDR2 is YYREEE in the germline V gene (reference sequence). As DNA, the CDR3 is TGTGCCAGCAGCTCTAGGGACAGGCCAGCGGAGACCCAGTACTTC. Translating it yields CASSSRDRPAETQYF. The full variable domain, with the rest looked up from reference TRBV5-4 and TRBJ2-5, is ETGVTQSPTHLIKTRGQQVTLRCSSQSGHNTVSWYQQALGQGPQFIFQYYREEENGRGNFPPRFSGLQFPNYSSELNVNALELDDSALYLCASSSRDRPAETQYFGPGTRLLVL.

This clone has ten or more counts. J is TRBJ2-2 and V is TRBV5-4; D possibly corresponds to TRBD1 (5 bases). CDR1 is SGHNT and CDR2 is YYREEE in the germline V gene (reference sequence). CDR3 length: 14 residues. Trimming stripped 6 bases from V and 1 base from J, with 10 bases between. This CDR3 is CASNLGQNTGELFF. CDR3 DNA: TGTGCCAGCAACTTAGGACAGAACACCGGGGAGCTGTTTTTT.

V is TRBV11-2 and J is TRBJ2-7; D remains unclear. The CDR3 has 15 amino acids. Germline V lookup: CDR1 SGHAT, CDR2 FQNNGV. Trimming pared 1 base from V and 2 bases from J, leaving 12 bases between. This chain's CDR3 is CASSLGDIGPYEQYF. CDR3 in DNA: TGTGCCAGCAGCTTAGGCGACATCGGCCCCTACGAGCAGTACTTC.

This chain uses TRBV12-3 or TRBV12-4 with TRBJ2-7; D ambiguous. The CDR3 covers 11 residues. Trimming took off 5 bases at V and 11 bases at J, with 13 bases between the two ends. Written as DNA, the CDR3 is TGTGCCAGCAGTCTCCGCGACTCTAAGTACTTC. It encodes CASSLRDSKYF.

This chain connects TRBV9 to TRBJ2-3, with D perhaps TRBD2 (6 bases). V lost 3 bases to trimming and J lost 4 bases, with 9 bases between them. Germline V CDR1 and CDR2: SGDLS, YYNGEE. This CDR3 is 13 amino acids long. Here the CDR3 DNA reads TGTGCCAGCAGCGGAGGGAGGCCAGATACGCAGTATTTT. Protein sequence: CASSGGRPDTQYF. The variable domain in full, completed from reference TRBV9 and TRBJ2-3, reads DSGVTQTPKHLITATGQRVTLRCSPRSGDLSVYWYQQSLDQGLQFLIQYYNGEERAKGNILERFSAQQFPDLHSELNLSSLELGDSALYFCASSGGRPDTQYFGPGTRLTVL.

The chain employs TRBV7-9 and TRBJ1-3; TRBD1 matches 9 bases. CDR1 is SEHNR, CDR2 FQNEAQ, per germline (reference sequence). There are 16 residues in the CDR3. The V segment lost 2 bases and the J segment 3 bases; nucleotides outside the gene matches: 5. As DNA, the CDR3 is TGTGCCAGCAGCTTAAGACAGGGGGAGATTGGAAACACCATATATTTT. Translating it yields CASSLRQGEIGNTIYF. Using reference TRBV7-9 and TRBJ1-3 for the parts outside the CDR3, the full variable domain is DTGVSQNPRHKITKRGQNVTFRCDPISEHNRLYWYRQTLGQGPEFLTYFQNEAQLEKSRLLSDRFSAERPKGSFSTLEIQRTEQGDSAMYLCASSLRQGEIGNTIYFGEGSWLTVV.

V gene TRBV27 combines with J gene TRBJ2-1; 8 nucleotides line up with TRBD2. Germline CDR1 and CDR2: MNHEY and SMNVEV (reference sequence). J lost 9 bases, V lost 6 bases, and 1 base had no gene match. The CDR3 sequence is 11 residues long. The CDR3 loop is CASSSGGEQFF. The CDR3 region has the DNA TGTGCCAGCAGCAGCGGGGGTGAGCAGTTCTTC.

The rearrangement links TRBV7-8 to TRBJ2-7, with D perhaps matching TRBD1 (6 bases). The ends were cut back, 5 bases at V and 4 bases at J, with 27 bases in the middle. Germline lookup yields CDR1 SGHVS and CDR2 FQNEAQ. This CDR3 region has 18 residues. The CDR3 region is CASSTPDFYLGAIYEQYF. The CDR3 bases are TGTGCCAGCAGCACGCCGGACTTCTACTTGGGGGCAATTTACGAGCAGTACTTC.

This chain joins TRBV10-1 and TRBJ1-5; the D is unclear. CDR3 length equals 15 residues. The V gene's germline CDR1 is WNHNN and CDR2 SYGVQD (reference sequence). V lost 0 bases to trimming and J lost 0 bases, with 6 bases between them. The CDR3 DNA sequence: TGCGCCAGCAGTGAGTCCGGGTATAGCAATCAGCCCCAGCATTTT. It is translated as CASSESGYSNQPQHF.

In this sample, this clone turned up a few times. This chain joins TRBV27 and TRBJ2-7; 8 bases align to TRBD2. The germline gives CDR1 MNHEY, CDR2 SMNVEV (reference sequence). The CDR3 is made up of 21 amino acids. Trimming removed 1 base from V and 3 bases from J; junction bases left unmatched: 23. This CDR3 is CASSLFHGTRAERGLNYEQYF. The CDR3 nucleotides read TGTGCCAGCAGTTTATTCCACGGGACACGGGCCGAGCGGGGGCTAAACTACGAGCAGTACTTC.

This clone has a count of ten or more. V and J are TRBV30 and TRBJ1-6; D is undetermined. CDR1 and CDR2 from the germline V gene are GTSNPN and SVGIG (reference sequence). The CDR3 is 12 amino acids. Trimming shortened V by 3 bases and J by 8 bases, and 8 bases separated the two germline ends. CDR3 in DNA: TGTGCCTGGAGAGAGGTACATTCACCCCTCCACTTT. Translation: CAWREVHSPLHF.

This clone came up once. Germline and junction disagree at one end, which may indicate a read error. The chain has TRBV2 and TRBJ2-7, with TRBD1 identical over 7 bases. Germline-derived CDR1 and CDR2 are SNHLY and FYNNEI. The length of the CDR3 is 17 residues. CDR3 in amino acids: CASIEVPSRDSSYEQYF. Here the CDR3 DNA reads TGTGCCAGCATTGAAGTTCCGAGTCGGGACAGTTCCTACGAGCAGTACTTC.

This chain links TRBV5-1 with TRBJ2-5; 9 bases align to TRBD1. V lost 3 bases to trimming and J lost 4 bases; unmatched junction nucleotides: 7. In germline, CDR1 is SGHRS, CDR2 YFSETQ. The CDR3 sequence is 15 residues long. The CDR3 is CASSYRDRVGETQYF. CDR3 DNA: TGCGCCAGCAGCTACCGGGACAGGGTCGGAGAGACCCAGTACTTC.

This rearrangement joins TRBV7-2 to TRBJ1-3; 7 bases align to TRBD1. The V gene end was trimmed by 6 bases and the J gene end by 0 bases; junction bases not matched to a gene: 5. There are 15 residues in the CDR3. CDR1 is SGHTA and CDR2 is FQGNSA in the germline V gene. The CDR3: CASSYGTDSGNTIYF. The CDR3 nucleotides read TGTGCCAGCAGTTATGGGACAGACTCTGGAAACACCATATATTTT.

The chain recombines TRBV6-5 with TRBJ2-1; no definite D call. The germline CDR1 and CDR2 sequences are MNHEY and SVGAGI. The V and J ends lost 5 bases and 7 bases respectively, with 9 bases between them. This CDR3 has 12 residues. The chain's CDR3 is CASSPRMNEQFF. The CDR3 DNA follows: TGTGCCAGCAGTCCGCGCATGAATGAGCAGTTCTTC.

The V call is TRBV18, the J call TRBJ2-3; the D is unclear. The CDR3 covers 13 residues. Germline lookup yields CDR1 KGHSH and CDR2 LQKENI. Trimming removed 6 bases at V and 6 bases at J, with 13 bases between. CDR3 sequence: CASSLDDGDTQYF. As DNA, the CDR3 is TGTGCCAGCTCCCTAGATGATGGGGATACGCAGTATTTT.

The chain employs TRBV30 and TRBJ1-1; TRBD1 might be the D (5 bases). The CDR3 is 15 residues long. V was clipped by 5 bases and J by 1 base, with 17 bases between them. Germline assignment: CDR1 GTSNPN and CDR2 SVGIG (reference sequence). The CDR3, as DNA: TGTGCCTGGTCGACGAGAATCGGGGGGAACACTGAAGCTTTCTTT. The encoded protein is CAWSTRIGGNTEAFF.

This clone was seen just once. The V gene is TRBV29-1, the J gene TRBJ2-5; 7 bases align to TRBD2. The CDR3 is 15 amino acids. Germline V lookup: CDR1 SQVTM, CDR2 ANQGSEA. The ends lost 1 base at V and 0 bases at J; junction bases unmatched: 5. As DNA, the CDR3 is TGCAGCGTTGAAGGCGGGACTACGTACCAAGAGACCCAGTACTTC. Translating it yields CSVEGGTTYQETQYF.

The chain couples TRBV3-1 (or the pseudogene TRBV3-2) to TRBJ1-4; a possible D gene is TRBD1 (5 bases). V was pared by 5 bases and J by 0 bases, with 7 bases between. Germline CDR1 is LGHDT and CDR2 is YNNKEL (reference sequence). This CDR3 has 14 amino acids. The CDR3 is CASSKQATNEKLFF. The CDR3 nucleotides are TGTGCCAGCAGCAAACAGGCAACTAATGAAAAACTGTTTTTT.

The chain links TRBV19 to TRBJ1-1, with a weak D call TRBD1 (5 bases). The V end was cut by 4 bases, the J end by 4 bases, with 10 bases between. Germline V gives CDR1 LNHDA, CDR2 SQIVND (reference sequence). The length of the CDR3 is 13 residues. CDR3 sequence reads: CASSTGTFTEAFF. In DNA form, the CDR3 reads TGTGCCAGTAGTACCGGGACTTTCACTGAAGCTTTCTTT.

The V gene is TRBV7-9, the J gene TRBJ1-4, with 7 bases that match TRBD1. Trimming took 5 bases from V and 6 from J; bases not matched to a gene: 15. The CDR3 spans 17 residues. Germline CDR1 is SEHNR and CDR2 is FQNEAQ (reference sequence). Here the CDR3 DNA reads TGTGCCAGCAGCCGCCGGGACAGCGGGCGCTATCATGAAAAACTGTTTTTT. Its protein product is CASSRRDSGRYHEKLFF.

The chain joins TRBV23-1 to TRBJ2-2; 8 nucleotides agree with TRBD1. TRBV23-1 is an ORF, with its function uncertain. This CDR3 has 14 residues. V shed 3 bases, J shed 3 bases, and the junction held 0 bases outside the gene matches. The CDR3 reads CASSQTGDTGELFF. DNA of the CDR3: TGCGCCAGCAGTCAGACAGGGGACACCGGGGAGCTGTTTTTT.

CDR3 in DNA: TGTGCCAGCACCCGAGCTTATTACAATGAGCAGTTCTTC. It encodes CASTRAYYNEQFF. The chain combines TRBV2 with TRBJ2-1; D is unclear. Trimming removed 7 bases from V and 4 bases from J, with 11 bases in between. The germline V gene encodes CDR1 SNHLY and CDR2 FYNNEI. The CDR3 is 13 residues long.